Detailed here is one TCR beta chain. The germline V gene encodes CDR1 MNHEY and CDR2 SMNVEV (reference sequence). The V end was cut by 5 bases, the J end by 4 bases, with 14 bases between. There are 15 residues in the CDR3. Those enrolled in Seattle joined during active infection and were followed longitudinally afterward. Clones were read by immunoSEQ multiplex PCR, and TCRdb kept only the in-frame ones, dropping some. The repertoire includes about 140,000 clones, 88% of them detected once, and 2.5% sits in the top ten. The record originates from a study of blood T cell repertoires in COVID-19. Study summary: Both acute and convalescent COVID-19 samples were obtained from the United States, Italy and Spain.

The TCR comes from a human donor with COVID-19, enrolled during active disease. The donor label of this sample is uncertain. Sequencing input: peripheral blood. This rearrangement joins TRBV27 to TRBJ2-2; tentative D call: TRBD1 (6 bases). CDR3 sequence (DNA): TGTGCCAGCAGTCCCAGGGGTCTCTTCACCGGGGAGCTGTTTTTT. It is translated as CASSPRGLFTGELFF.